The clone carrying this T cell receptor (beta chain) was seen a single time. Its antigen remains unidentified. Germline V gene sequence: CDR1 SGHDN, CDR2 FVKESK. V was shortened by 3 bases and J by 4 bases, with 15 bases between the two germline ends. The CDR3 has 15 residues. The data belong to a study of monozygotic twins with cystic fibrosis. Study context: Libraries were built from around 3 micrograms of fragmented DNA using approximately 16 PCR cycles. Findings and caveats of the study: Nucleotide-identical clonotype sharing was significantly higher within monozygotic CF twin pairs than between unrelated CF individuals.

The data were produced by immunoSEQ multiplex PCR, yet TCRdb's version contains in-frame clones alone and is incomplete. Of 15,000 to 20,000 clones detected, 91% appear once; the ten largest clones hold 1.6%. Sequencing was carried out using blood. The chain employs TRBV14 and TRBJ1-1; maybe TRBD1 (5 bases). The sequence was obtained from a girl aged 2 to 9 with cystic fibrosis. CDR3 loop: CASSHRTTGGTEAFF. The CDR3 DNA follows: TGTGCCAGCAGCCACCGGACGACCGGGGGCACTGAAGCTTTCTTT.